The TCR beta chain described here comes from a study of spatial heterogeneity in lung cancer. Study-level information: Every unique TCR and UMI combination, on average, appeared more than ten times in raw reads. Study outcomes and limitations: Tumoral mutation counts were tracked by counts of expanded intratumoral alpha and beta TCRs. Ubiquitous and regional nonsynonymous mutations were tracked by counts of ubiquitous and regional expanded TCRs, respectively.

The CDR3 length is 16 residues. Trimming took 4 bases from V and 1 from J, leaving 14 bases between them. Germline V gene sequence: CDR1 LGHDT, CDR2 YNNKEL (reference sequence). Time point given: sample taken at primary tumor resection. Whole RNA, isolated from tumor, nontumor lung or frozen PBMC, was sequenced without prior sorting. On each TCR cDNA molecule, a unique molecular identifier was present. TCRdb fed the 5' RACE reads into MiXCR, producing one record per CDR3 protein. The sample holds 14,000 or so distinct CDR3 sequences, 4.7% seen once. There are many counts of this clonotype. What it binds is unknown.

Sequencing used lung tumor tissue, obtained at surgery. The TCR sequence derives from a female donor with early-stage non-small cell lung cancer. The V and J genes are TRBV3-1 and TRBJ1-5; no reliable D call. CDR3 protein: CASSPQPPWSNQPQHF. The CDR3 DNA reads TGTGCCAGCAGCCCCCAGCCCCCGTGGAGCAATCAGCCCCAGCATTTT.